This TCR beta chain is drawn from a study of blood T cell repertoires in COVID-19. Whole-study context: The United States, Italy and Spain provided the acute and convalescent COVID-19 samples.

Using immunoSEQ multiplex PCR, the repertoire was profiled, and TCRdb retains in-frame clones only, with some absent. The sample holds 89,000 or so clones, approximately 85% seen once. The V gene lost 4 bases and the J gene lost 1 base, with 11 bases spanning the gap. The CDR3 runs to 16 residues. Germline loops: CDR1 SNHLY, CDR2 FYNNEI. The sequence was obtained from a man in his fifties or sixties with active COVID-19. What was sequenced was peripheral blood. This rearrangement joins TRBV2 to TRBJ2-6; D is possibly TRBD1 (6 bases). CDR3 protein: CASSGTDYSGANVLTF. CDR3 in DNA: TGTGCCAGCAGTGGGACAGACTATTCTGGGGCCAACGTCCTGACTTTC.